The entry below describes one T cell receptor (beta chain). Antigen: not known. The sample originates from a study of shared clonotypes between healthy human individuals. Study details: CD8 memory received one plate per donor, CD8 naive two, CD4 memory three and CD4 naive three.

Every immunoSEQ plate was one replicate of a subset's evenly spread DNA. Only in-frame clones appear in the TCRdb table, and some are missing; sequencing was by immunoSEQ multiplex PCR. Altogether over a million clones are present, around 82% being singletons, with the ten largest covering roughly 0.61%. The study, taken as a whole, reports: Read depth was anticipated to influence clonotype sharing among donors. Blood was the sole source, and tissue repertoires probably differ.

What was sequenced was memory CD4+ T cells from PBMCs. Subset defined: CD45RA-negative fraction. This TCR derives from a young man in good health. Some clones in this sample may be carry-over from other donors' samples.

Here the CDR3 reads CASSQDPGRLVGELFF. The CDR3 DNA is TGCGCCAGCAGCCAAGATCCGGGCAGGTTGGTCGGGGAGCTGTTTTTT. The V call is TRBV4-3, the J call TRBJ2-2; no reliable D call. This CDR3 has 16 residues. V lost 0 bases and J 7 bases, leaving 15 bases between the germline ends. Looked up from germline, CDR1 is LGHNA and CDR2 is YSLEER.